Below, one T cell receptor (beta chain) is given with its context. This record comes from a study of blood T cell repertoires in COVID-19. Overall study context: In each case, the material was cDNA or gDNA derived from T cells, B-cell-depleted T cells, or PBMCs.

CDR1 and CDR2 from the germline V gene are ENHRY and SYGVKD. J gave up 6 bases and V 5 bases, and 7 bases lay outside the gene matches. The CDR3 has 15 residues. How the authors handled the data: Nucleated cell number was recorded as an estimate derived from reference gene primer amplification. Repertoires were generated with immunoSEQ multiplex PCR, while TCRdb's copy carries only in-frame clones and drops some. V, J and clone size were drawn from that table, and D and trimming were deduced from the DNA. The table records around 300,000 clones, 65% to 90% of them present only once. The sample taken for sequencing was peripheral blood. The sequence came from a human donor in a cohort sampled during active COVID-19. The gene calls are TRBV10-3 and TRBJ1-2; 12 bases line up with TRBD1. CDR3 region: CAISKRDRGHDGYTF. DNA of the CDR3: TGTGCCATCAGTAAGCGGGACAGGGGGCATGATGGCTACACCTTC.